One sample yielded the 9 T cell receptor beta chains listed below, sequenced in a study of metastatic and nonmetastatic thyroid tumors. There were no patients who had received any treatment before thyroid surgery. TCRdb re-called clones via MiXCR from the PCR reads. The data contain around 61,000 clones, 25% to 30% of them singletons. The sequencing input was blood. The receptors stem from a female donor with papillary thyroid cancer or a benign thyroid nodule (not recorded which). Some clones in this sample may be carry-over from other donors' samples.

The chain joins TRBV19 to TRBJ2-1; D is ambiguous. CDR3 length: 16 residues. Germline-derived CDR1 and CDR2 are LNHDA and SQIVND (reference sequence). Trimming removed 3 bases from V and 0 bases from J, with 12 bases in between. CDR3 loop: CASSIEWKSSYNEQFF. CDR3 DNA sequence: TGTGCCAGTAGTATTGAGTGGAAGAGCTCCTACAATGAGCAGTTCTTC.

Relative to its sample, this clone is medium-sized. One junction end disagrees with the germline gene, perhaps due to a read error. The gene calls are TRBV6-5 and TRBJ2-2; no reliable D call. Germline CDR1 and CDR2: MNHEY and SVGAGI. CDR3 length: 14 residues. The CDR3 DNA sequence: TGTGCCAGCAATTACTCGAGCTGGGGCGGGGAGCTGTTTTTT. Amino acid sequence: CASNYSSWGGELFF.

About this clone itself: A much more abundant neighbour one base away suggests this may be a read error. The chain joins TRBV4-1 to TRBJ2-7; D is perhaps TRBD2 (5 bases). Germline CDR1 is MGHRA and CDR2 is YSYEKL. The CDR3 loop spans 14 amino acids. CDR3 loop: CAISQEEVVGTQYF. The CDR3 nucleotides read TGCGCCATCAGCCAAGAGGAGGTAGTAGGAACCCAGTACTTC.

The rearrangement joins TRBV10-3 to TRBJ2-7; a weak D match, TRBD1 (6 bases). V gave up 11 bases and J gave up 5 bases, with 19 bases separating them. Germline CDR1 and CDR2: ENHRY and SYGVKD. The length of the CDR3 is 13 residues. CDR3 amino acids: CASAGMGAHEQYF. The DNA for the CDR3 is TGTGCCTCCGCCGGGATGGGGGCCCACGAGCAGTACTTC.

This clone was observed a handful of times. The V gene is TRBV6-1, the J gene TRBJ1-2; the D is unclear. This CDR3 comprises 12 residues. The V end was cut by 3 bases, the J end by 5 bases, with 7 bases between. The germline gives CDR1 MNHNS, CDR2 SASEGT. CDR3 region: CASSEGLYGYTF. The CDR3 DNA follows: TGTGCCAGCAGTGAGGGCCTATATGGCTACACCTTC.

This chain joins TRBV5-1 and TRBJ2-3; 7 nucleotides line up with TRBD1. CDR3 length equals 15 residues. Germline trimming cut 2 bases from V and 2 bases from J; bases unmatched to any gene: 5. Germline V CDR1 and CDR2: SGHRS, YFSETQ. The CDR3 region is CASSLGGQNTDTQYF. In DNA, the CDR3 is TGCGCCAGCAGCTTAGGGGGACAGAACACAGATACGCAGTATTTT.

The chain links TRBV7-9 to TRBJ2-7; TRBD2 might be the D (5 bases). Germline CDR1 SEHNR, CDR2 FQNEAQ (reference sequence). Trimming removed 5 bases at V and 3 bases at J, with 14 bases between. CDR3 length: 14 amino acids. DNA for the CDR3: TGTGCCAGCAGCCCCGAGGGTGGATTCTACGAGCAGTACTTC. Translated: CASSPEGGFYEQYF.

This clone was found a few times. The rearrangement links TRBV15 to TRBJ2-3; D is perhaps TRBD2 (5 bases). This CDR3 has 12 residues. The V gene lost 1 base and the J gene lost 6 bases, with 5 bases spanning the gap. Per the germline V gene, CDR1 is LNHNV and CDR2 is YYDKDF (reference sequence). The CDR3 is CATSRAGDTQYF. The CDR3 DNA is TGTGCCACCAGCAGAGCGGGGGATACGCAGTATTTT.

The sample holds many counts of this clone. A read error is likely, as this CDR3 ends without the conserved phenylalanine or tryptophan. The V and J genes are TRBV6-1 and TRBJ2-5, with D unresolved. The CDR3 runs to 12 residues. V was pared by 5 bases and J by 5 bases, with 9 bases between. The germline gives CDR1 MNHNS, CDR2 SASEGT. CDR3 protein: CASSPSVETQYS. The CDR3 region has the DNA TGTGCCAGCAGTCCTTCAGTGGAGACCCAGTACTCC.